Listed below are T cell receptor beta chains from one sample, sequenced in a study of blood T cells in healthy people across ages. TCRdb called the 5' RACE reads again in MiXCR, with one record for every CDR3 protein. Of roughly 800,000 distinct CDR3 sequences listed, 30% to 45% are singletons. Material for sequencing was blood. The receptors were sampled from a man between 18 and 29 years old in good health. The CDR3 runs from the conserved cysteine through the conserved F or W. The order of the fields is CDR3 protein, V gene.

cdr3_aa: CASSLRAQTSTDTRYF
v_call: TRBV7-3

cdr3_aa: CASSFGTGNEQFF
v_call: TRBV5-6

cdr3_aa: CASSFEQRNYGYTF
v_call: TRBV5-6

cdr3_aa: CSARGTESSHEQYF
v_call: TRBV20-1

cdr3_aa: CASSQGQGGEAFF
v_call: TRBV5-1

cdr3_aa: CASSSQGCEQYF
v_call: TRBV7-9

cdr3_aa: CASSSSSGANEKLFF
v_call: TRBV7-2

cdr3_aa: CSVSEQFF
v_call: TRBV29-1

cdr3_aa: CASSGLGAGERDTQYF
v_call: TRBV7-2

cdr3_aa: CASSSYEATGELFF
v_call: TRBV10-1

cdr3_aa: CATRFTPSNSPLHF
v_call: TRBV27

cdr3_aa: CSAPDDGQGRAFF
v_call: TRBV20-1

cdr3_aa: CASKGPWVEQYF
v_call: TRBV12-3/TRBV12-4

cdr3_aa: CASSYRQGASNQPQHF
v_call: TRBV12-3/TRBV12-4

cdr3_aa: CASSPQTVSYNEQFF
v_call: TRBV5-1

cdr3_aa: CASSYAARGNSPPHF
v_call: TRBV27

cdr3_aa: CASSLEGPSGGELFF
v_call: TRBV7-2

cdr3_aa: CASRRLAVADTQYF
v_call: TRBV6-2/TRBV6-3